This TCR beta chain was found in a study of T cell repertoires in cytomegalovirus infection. On the study more broadly: CMV epitopes used comprised recently identified HLA-C-restricted ones and well-studied HLA-B-restricted ones. Through public TCR beta signatures, both CMV infection and matching HLA type were indicated.

The CDR3 totals 11 residues. Per the germline V gene, CDR1 is KGHDR and CDR2 is SFDVKD. Trimming shortened V by 3 bases and J by 9 bases, and 7 bases separated the two germline ends. Study-wide results and caveats: The cumulative frequency of public TCR beta families identified carriers of CMV plus the relevant HLA. Ex vivo, HLA-C-restricted CMV-specific TCR beta clonotypes prevailed over the rest of the response.

This clonotype is a singleton in its sample. Its antigen is currently unknown. TCRdb processed the reads anew with MiXCR; each CDR3 protein has one entry. The data show 650,000 to 900,000 distinct CDR3 sequences, 25% to 35% seen once. The input for sequencing was cultured CD8+ T cells from PBMCs, taken from culture after CMV antigen stimulation. The rearrangement uses TRBV24-1 and TRBJ1-2, with D uncertain. The receptor's source is a human donor in good health (CMV status not recorded). Some clones in this sample may be carry-over from other donors' samples. The CDR3 DNA sequence: TGTGCCACCAGTGATGCCCGAAGCTACACCTTC. Encoded protein: CATSDARSYTF.